This TCR beta chain is drawn from a study of cytomegalovirus exposure and HLA in healthy donors. Germline CDR1 KGHSH, CDR2 LQKENI. Trimming removed 2 bases from V and 3 bases from J, with 10 bases in between. The CDR3 length is 14 residues. Vbeta (60) and Jbeta (13) primers were used in the PCR. Method: immunoSEQ multiplex PCR; TCRdb's copy keeps in-frame clones and lacks some. The sample shows 65,000 to 80,000 clones, nearly 80% of them seen only once. The sequence derives from a woman aged 40 to 55 in good health and CMV-seropositive. Specimen: PBMCs. The chain recombines TRBV18 with TRBJ1-2, with D maybe TRBD1 (6 bases). CDR3 protein: CASSPSAGDYGYTF. The CDR3 DNA is TGTGCCAGCTCACCATCGGCAGGGGACTATGGCTACACCTTC.